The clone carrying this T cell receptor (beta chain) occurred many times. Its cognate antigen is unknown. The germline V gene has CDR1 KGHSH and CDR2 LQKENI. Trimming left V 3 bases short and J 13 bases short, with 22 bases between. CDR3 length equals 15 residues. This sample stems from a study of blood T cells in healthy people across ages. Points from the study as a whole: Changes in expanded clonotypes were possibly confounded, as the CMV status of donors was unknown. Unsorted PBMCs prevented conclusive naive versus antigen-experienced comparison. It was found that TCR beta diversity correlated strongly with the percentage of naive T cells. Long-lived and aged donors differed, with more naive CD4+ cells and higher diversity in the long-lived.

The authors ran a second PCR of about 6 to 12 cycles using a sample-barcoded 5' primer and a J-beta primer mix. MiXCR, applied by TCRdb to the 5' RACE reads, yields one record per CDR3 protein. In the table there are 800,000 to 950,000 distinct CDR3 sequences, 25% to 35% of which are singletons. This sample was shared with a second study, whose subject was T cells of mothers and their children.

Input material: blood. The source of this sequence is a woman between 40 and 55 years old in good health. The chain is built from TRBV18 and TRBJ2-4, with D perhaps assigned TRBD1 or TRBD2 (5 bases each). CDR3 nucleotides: TGTGCCAGCTCACCGGTGGTTACGGGGCTAGGGGAGCAGTACTTC. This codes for CASSPVVTGLGEQYF. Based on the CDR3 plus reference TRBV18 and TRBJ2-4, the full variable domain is NAGVMQNPRHLVRRRGQEARLRCSPMKGHSHVYWYRQLPEEGLKFMVYLQKENIIDESGMPKERFSAEFPKEGPSILRIQQVVRGDSAAYFCASSPVVTGLGEQYFGAGTRLSVL.